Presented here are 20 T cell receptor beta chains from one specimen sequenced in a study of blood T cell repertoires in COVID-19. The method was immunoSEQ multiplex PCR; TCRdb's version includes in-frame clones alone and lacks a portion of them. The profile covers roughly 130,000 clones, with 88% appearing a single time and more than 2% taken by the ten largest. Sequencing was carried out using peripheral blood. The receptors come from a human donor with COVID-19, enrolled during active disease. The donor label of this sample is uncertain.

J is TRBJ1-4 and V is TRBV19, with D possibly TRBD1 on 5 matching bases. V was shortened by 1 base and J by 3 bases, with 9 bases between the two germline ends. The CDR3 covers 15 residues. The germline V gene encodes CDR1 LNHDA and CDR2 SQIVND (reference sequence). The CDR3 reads CASSIGGGANEKLFF. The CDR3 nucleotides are TGTGCCAGTAGTATAGGGGGGGGAGCTAATGAAAAACTGTTTTTT.

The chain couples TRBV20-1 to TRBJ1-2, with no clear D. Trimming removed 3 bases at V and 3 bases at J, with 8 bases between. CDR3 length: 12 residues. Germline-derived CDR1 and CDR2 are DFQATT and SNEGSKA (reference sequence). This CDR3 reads CSASGGDYGYTF. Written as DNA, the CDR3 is TGCAGTGCTAGTGGCGGGGACTATGGCTACACCTTC.

CDR3: CARTSGGGGSHEQFF. The CDR3 nucleotides read TGTGCCAGAACCTCTGGCGGGGGGGGCTCTCATGAGCAGTTCTTC. This chain connects TRBV5-3 to TRBJ2-1; 9 bases line up with TRBD2. TRBV5-3 is known as an ORF, though its function is uncertain. CDR3 size: 15 residues. V dropped 6 bases and J dropped 8; count of bases not matched to a gene: 12.

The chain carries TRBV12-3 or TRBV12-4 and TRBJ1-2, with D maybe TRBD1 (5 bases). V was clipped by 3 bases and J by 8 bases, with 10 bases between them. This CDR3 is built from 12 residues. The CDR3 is CASSLGGSGYTF. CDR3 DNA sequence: TGTGCCAGCAGTTTGGGGGGGTCCGGCTACACCTTC.

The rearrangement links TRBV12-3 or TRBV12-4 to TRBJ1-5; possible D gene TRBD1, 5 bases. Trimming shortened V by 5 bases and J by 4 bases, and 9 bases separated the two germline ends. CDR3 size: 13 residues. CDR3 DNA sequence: TGTGCCAGCAGTCCACAGGATAATCAGCCCCAGCATTTT. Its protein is CASSPQDNQPQHF.

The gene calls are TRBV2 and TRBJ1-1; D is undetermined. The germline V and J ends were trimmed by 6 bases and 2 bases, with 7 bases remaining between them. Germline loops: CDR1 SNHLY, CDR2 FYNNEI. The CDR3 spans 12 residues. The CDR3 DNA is TGTGCCAGCAGGTATGTTAACACTGAAGCTTTCTTT. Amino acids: CASRYVNTEAFF.

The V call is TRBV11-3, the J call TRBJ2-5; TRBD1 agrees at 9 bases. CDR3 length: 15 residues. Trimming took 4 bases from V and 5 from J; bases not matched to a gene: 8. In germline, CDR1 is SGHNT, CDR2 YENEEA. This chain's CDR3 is CASSSGQGIGETQYF. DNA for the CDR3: TGTGCCAGCAGCTCCGGACAGGGGATTGGGGAGACCCAGTACTTC.

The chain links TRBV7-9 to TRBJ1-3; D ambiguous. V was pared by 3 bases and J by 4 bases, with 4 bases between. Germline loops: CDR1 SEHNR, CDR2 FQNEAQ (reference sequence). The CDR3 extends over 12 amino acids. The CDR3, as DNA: TGTGCCAGCAGCTTGACAGGAAACACCATATATTTT. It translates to CASSLTGNTIYF.

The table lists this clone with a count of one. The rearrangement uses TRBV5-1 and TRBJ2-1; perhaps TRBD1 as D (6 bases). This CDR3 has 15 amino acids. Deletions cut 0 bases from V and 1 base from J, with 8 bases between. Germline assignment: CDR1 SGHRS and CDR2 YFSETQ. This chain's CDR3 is CASSLEGESYNEQFF. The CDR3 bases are TGCGCCAGCAGCTTGGAGGGGGAGTCCTACAATGAGCAGTTCTTC.

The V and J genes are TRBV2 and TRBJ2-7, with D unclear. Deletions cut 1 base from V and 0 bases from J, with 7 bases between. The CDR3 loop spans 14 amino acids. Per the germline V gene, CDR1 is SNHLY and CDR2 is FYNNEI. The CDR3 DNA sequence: TGTGCCAGCAGTGAAGACAGCAGCTCCTACGAGCAGTACTTC. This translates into CASSEDSSSYEQYF.

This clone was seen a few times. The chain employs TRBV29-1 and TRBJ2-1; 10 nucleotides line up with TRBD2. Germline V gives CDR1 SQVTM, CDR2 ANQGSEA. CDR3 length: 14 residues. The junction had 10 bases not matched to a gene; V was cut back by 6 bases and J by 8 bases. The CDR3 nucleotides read TGCAGCGTAGATCTAGCGGGGGTTTGGGATGAGCAGTTCTTC. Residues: CSVDLAGVWDEQFF.

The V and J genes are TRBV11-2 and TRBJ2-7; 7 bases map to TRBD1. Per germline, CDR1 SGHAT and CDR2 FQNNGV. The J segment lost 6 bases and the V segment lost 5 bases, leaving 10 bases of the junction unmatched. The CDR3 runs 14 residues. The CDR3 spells CASSVRQGLGEQYF. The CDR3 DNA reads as TGTGCCAGCAGCGTCCGACAGGGTCTCGGCGAGCAGTACTTC.

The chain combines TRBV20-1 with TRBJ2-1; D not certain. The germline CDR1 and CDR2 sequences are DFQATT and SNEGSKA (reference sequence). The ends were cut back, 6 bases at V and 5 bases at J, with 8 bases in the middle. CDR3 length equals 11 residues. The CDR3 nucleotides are TGCAGTGCCTACCTGCACAATGAGCAGTTCTTC. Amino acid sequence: CSAYLHNEQFF.

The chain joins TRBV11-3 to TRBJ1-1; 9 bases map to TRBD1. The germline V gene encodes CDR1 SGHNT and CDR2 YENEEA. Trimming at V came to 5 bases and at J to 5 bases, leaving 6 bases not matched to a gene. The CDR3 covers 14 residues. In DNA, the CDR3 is TGTGCCAGCAGCAAACGACAGGGGGATACTGAAGCTTTCTTT. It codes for CASSKRQGDTEAFF.

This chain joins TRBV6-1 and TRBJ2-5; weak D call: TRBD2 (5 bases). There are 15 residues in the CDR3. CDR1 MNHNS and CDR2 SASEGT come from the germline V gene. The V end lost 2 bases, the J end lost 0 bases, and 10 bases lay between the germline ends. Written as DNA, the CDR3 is TGTGCCAGCAGTGAACAGGACTGGTACCAAGAGACCCAGTACTTC. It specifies CASSEQDWYQETQYF.

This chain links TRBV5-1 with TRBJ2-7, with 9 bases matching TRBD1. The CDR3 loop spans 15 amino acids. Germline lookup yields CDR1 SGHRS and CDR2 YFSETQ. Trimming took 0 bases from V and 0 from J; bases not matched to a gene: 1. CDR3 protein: CASSLGTGVSYEQYF. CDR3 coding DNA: TGCGCCAGCAGCTTGGGGACAGGGGTCTCCTACGAGCAGTACTTC.

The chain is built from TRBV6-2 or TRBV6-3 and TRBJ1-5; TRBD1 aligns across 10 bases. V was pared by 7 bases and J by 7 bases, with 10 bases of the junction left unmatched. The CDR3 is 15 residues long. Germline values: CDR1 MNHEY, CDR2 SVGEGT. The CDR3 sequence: CASNPSGQGHQPQHF. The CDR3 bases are TGTGCCAGCAACCCCTCGGGACAGGGGCACCAGCCCCAGCATTTT.

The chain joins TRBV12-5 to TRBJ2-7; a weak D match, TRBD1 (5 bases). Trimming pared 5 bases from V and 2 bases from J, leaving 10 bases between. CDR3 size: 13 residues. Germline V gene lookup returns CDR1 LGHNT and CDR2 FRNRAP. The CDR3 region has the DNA TGTGCTAGTGGTCTCACAGGAGCCTACGAGCAGTACTTC. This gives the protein CASGLTGAYEQYF.

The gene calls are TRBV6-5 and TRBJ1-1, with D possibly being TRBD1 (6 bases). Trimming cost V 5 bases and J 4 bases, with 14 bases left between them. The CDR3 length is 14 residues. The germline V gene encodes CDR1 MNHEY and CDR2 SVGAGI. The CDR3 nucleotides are TGTGCCAGCAGTAATCATAGGGGGTCCACTGAAGCTTTCTTT. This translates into CASSNHRGSTEAFF.

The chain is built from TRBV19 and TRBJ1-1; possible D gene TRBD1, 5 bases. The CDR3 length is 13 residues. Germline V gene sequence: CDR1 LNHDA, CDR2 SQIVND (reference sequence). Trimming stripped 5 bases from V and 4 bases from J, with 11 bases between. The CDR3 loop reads CASSAGIGTEAFF. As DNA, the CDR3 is TGTGCCAGTAGTGCAGGGATAGGCACTGAAGCTTTCTTT.